This entry lists 5 T cell receptor beta chains sequenced from one sample in a study of T-cell memory formation after mild COVID-19. In TCRdb, the 5' RACE reads were re-called with MiXCR into one record per CDR3 protein. The data contain hundreds of thousands of distinct CDR3 sequences, approximately 27% of them seen just once; the ten biggest clones take up 13%. The sample comprised PBMCs or a T cell subset sorted from them (not recorded which). These TCRs come from an adult woman who had mild COVID-19 (a few samples of this study predate the infection). Cell type and time point are not known.

This rearrangement joins TRBV6-5 to TRBJ2-7; TRBD1 agrees at 8 bases. Germline CDR1 is MNHEY and CDR2 is SVGAGI. With 7 bases clipped from V and 2 bases from J, the junction kept 10 bases outside the gene matches. The CDR3 covers 15 residues. The CDR3 sequence: CASTSAGTGAYEQYF. CDR3 in DNA: TGTGCCAGCACTAGCGCGGGGACAGGTGCCTACGAGCAGTACTTC.

This clonotype was counted a few times. This chain uses TRBV12-3 or TRBV12-4 with TRBJ2-6, with a tentative D call TRBD2 (5 bases). The CDR3 totals 17 residues. V lost 6 bases, J lost 0 bases, and 15 bases lay in between. CDR3: CASSPWTYSSGANVLTF. In DNA, the CDR3 is TGTGCCAGCAGCCCTTGGACTTACAGCTCTGGGGCCAACGTCCTGACTTTC.

This clonotype was seen a handful of times. The rearrangement joins TRBV24-1 to TRBJ2-2, with 9 bases lining up with TRBD2. The J segment lost 7 bases and the V segment lost 4 bases, leaving 9 bases of the junction unmatched. The CDR3 is 16 amino acids. Germline assignment: CDR1 KGHDR and CDR2 SFDVKD. The CDR3 is CATSDPGLAVGGELFF. The CDR3, as DNA: TGTGCCACCAGTGACCCGGGACTAGCTGTTGGCGGGGAGCTGTTTTTT.

Here the CDR3 reads CASSLGGVRETQYF. DNA of the CDR3: TGTGCCAGCAGCCTAGGGGGGGTACGAGAGACCCAGTACTTC. V usage is TRBV9 and J usage is TRBJ2-5, with TRBD2 as a possible D gene (7 bases). The ends were cut back, 4 bases at V and 4 bases at J, with 14 bases in the middle. Germline-derived CDR1 and CDR2 are SGDLS and YYNGEE. CDR3 length: 14 residues. Variable domain in full (rest from reference TRBV9 and TRBJ2-5): DSGVTQTPKHLITATGQRVTLRCSPRSGDLSVYWYQQSLDQGLQFLIQYYNGEERAKGNILERFSAQQFPDLHSELNLSSLELGDSALYFCASSLGGVRETQYFGPGTRLLVL.

V gene TRBV18 combines with J gene TRBJ1-4; 8 bases line up with TRBD1. The CDR3 has 17 amino acids. The ends lost 5 bases at V and 5 bases at J; junction bases unmatched: 13. Per germline, CDR1 KGHSH and CDR2 LQKENI. The CDR3 region is CASSADRGRKINEKLFF. CDR3 nucleotides: TGTGCCAGCTCAGCAGACAGGGGCCGAAAGATAAATGAAAAACTGTTTTTT.